This T cell receptor beta chain was documented in a study of T-cell memory formation after mild COVID-19. Findings and limits, study-wide: Memory cells collected pre-infection included some clones that later responded, suggesting cross-reactive memory joined. Proof of SARS-CoV-2 specificity was absent for the second-wave clones that crested on day 37.

Regarding this clonotype: What it binds is not known.

The V segment lost 3 bases and the J segment 0 bases; nucleotides outside the gene matches: 8. Germline CDR1 SGHAT, CDR2 FQNNGV. The CDR3 covers 19 residues. The authors produced TCR alpha and TCR beta cDNA libraries with sample barcodes and UMIs by 5'RACE using constant-segment primers. TCRdb re-called the 5' RACE reads with MiXCR, one entry per CDR3 protein. The table has 380,000 or so distinct CDR3 sequences, approximately 14% seen once. V gene TRBV11-2 combines with J gene TRBJ2-3, with TRBD2 matching over 14 bases. The receptor was derived from a man between 18 and 29 years old who had mild COVID-19 (a few samples of this study predate the infection). Cell type and time point are not known. The source material was PBMCs or a T cell subset sorted from them (not recorded which). CDR3 amino acids: CASSLDGLAGGRSTDTQYF. CDR3 DNA: TGTGCCAGCAGCTTGGACGGACTAGCGGGGGGCCGTAGCACAGATACGCAGTATTTT.